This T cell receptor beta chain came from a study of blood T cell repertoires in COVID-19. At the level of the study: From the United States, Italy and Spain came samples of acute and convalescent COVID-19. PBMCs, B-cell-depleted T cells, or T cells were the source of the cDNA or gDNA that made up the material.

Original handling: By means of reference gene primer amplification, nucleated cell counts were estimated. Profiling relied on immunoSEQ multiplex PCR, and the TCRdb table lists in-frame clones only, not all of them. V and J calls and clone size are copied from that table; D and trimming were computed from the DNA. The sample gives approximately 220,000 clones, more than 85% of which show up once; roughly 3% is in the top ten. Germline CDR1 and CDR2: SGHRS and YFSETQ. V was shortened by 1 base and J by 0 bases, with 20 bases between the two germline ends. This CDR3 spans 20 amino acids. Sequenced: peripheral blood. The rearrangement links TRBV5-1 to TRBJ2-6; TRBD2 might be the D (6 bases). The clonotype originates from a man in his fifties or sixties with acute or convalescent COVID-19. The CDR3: CASSLSASARDLSGANVLTF. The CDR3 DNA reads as TGCGCCAGCAGCTTGTCCGCATCCGCGCGGGACCTCTCTGGGGCCAACGTCCTGACTTTC.